The clone carrying this T cell receptor (beta chain) has ten or more counts. The antigen is unknown. The record originates from a study of glioma-infiltrating T cells. Trimming removed 5 bases from V and 4 bases from J, with 14 bases in between. The CDR3 is 14 amino acids. Findings and limits, study-wide: CDR3 overlap between tissue and blood was very small. Tissue-blood divergence was below expectation in non-neoplastic patients, above in gliomas.

Using RNA template, CDR3s of TCR alpha and beta were amplified with iRepertoire arm-PCR. One-step reverse transcription and amplification started from approximately 100-400 ng of tissue mRNA or PBMC total RNA. One entry per CDR3 protein, called by TCRdb with MiXCR from the multiplex PCR reads. The sample has fewer than 200,000 distinct CDR3 sequences, about 31% seen once. This sequence was found in a human donor with low-grade glioma or glioblastoma, undergoing nonglioma brain surgery, or in good health (not recorded which). The sample taken for sequencing was glioma tissue, nonneoplastic brain tissue, or PBMCs (not recorded which). This chain links TRBV12-3 or TRBV12-4 with TRBJ1-1, with D possibly TRBD1 on 5 matching bases. CDR3 sequence: CASSPRGGATEAFF. In DNA, the CDR3 is TGTGCCAGCAGTCCCAGAGGAGGGGCCACTGAAGCTTTCTTT.